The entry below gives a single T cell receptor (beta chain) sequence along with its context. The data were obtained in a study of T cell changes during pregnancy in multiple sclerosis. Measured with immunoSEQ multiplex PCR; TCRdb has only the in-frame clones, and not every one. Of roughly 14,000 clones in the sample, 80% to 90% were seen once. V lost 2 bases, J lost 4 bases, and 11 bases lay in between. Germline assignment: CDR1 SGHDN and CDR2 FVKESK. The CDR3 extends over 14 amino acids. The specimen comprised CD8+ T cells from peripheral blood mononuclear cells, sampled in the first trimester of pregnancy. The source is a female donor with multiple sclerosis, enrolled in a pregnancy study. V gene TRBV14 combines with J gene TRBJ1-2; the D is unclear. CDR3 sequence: CASSQTQILYGYTF. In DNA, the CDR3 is TGTGCCAGCAGCCAAACGCAGATCCTCTATGGCTACACCTTC.